This entry is about one T cell receptor (beta chain). The data belong to a study of blood T cell repertoires in COVID-19. Study at large: Acute-phase and convalescent COVID-19 samples originated in the United States, Italy and Spain. In each case, the material was cDNA or gDNA derived from T cells, B-cell-depleted T cells, or PBMCs.

The germline gives CDR1 ENHRY, CDR2 SYGVKD. CDR3 length: 13 residues. V lost 9 bases, J lost 1 base, and 3 bases stayed unmatched. Method: immunoSEQ multiplex PCR; TCRdb's copy keeps in-frame clones and lacks some. This sample has about 200,000 clones, with 85% to 90% found just once. The chain employs TRBV10-3 and TRBJ1-5, with 7 nucleotides matching TRBD1. This TCR derives from a man in his late teens or twenties with active or convalescent COVID-19. Source material: peripheral blood. For the CDR3, the DNA is TGTGCCATTCAGGGGGGAAGCAATCAGCCCCAGCATTTT. Its protein product is CAIQGGSNQPQHF.